The clone carrying this TCR beta chain came up a few times. The sample is drawn from a study of CD8 T cells in ankylosing spondylitis. Germline V CDR1 and CDR2: DFQATT, SNEGSKA (reference sequence). The CDR3 covers 14 residues. V lost 6 bases and J lost 4; bases outside the gene matches: 12. Via MiXCR, TCRdb re-called the 5' RACE reads, giving one row per CDR3 protein. The table lists under 200,000 distinct CDR3 sequences, under 15% of them singletons. V is TRBV20-1 and J is TRBJ2-7, with TRBD2 matching over 7 bases. The sequence was obtained from a female donor with ankylosing spondylitis or in good health (not recorded which). Input material: blood, either unsorted or a sorted T cell fraction (not recorded which). The CDR3 is CSAPTGGGGYEQYF. The CDR3 DNA is TGCAGTGCCCCAACGGGCGGGGGTGGATACGAGCAGTACTTC.